What follows describes a single TCR beta chain. Its target is not known. This specimen belongs to a study of OX40 agonist ivuxolimab in advanced cancers. This CDR3 region has 15 residues. V was cut by 8 bases and J by 7 bases, with 18 bases left in between. From germline, CDR1 is MNHEY and CDR2 SMNVEV (reference sequence). Profiling relied on immunoSEQ multiplex PCR, and the TCRdb table lists in-frame clones only, not all of them. The sample lists approximately 49,000 clones; under 90% were seen once. Whole-study findings and limits: With doses of 0.1-3.0 mg/kg, partial responders showed among the lowest clonal expansion. On average, a greater number of expanded clones characterised CD8+ T cells relative to CD4+.

The clonotype originates from an adult with an advanced solid tumor such as melanoma, head and neck, liver or kidney cancer. This specimen consisted of CD4+ or CD8+ T cells sorted from blood, obtained in a trial of the OX40 agonist ivuxolimab. This chain uses TRBV27 with TRBJ1-6; the D is unclear. The CDR3 DNA follows: TGTGCCAGCGCTTTAAACCCGGGGTTGAATTCACCCCTCCACTTT. Translating it yields CASALNPGLNSPLHF.